This passage covers 27 T cell receptor beta chains from one sample sequenced in a study of T-cell memory formation after mild COVID-19. TCRdb fed the 5' RACE reads into MiXCR, producing one record per CDR3 protein. The table lists a few hundred thousand distinct CDR3 sequences, over 15% of them singletons. The sample taken for sequencing was PBMCs or a T cell subset sorted from them (not recorded which). These receptors came from a man younger than 35 who had mild COVID-19 (a few samples of this study predate the infection). Cell type and time point are not known.

The V gene is TRBV27, the J gene TRBJ1-4; D remains unclear. Trimming left V 10 bases short and J 2 bases short, with 14 bases between. The CDR3 consists of 14 residues. Per germline, CDR1 MNHEY and CDR2 SMNVEV (reference sequence). The CDR3, as DNA: TGTGCCAACATTGAACAGCCTACTAATGAAAAACTGTTTTTT. Protein product: CANIEQPTNEKLFF.

The genes are TRBV6-5 and TRBJ2-3; 7 bases agree with TRBD1. The CDR3 is 13 amino acids. CDR1 is MNHEY, CDR2 SVGAGI, per germline. The CDR3 sequence: CAARDSTVNTQYF. As DNA, the CDR3 is TGTGCGGCTCGGGACAGTACCGTGAATACGCAGTATTTT.

This clonotype appeared many times. The V gene is TRBV18, the J gene TRBJ2-7; a weak D match, TRBD2 (6 bases). Per the germline V gene, CDR1 is KGHSH and CDR2 is LQKENI. Trimming cost V 2 bases and J 3 bases, with 8 bases left between them. The CDR3 runs 13 residues. This chain's CDR3 is CASSPAGGYEQYV. DNA for the CDR3: TGTGCCAGCTCACCAGCCGGGGGCTACGAGCAGTACGTC.

This clonotype has a handful of counts. The chain recombines TRBV4-3 with TRBJ1-4; D is unclear. This CDR3 is built from 15 residues. V was trimmed by 3 bases and J by 4 bases, leaving 12 bases between them. Germline values: CDR1 LGHNA, CDR2 YSLEER. CDR3 protein: CASSHAQNSNEKLFF. CDR3 coding DNA: TGCGCCAGCAGCCACGCACAGAACAGTAATGAAAAACTGTTTTTT.

The genes are TRBV2 and TRBJ2-4; D unresolved. Germline-derived CDR1 and CDR2 are SNHLY and FYNNEI. This CDR3 contains 12 residues. V lost 8 bases and J lost 8, with 13 bases in between. CDR3 nucleotides: TGTGCCAGCTCCCTGGACCTGTACATTCAGTACTTC. Protein product: CASSLDLYIQYF. The variable domain in full, with the rest retrieved from reference TRBV2 and TRBJ2-4, is EPEVTQTPSHQVTQMGQEVILRCVPISNHLYFYWYRQILGQKVEFLVSFYNNEISEKSEIFDDQFSVERPDGSNFTLKIRSTKLEDSAMYFCASSLDLYIQYFGAGTRLSVL.

The chain has TRBV5-4 and TRBJ2-5; D not certain. Trimming shortened V by 0 bases and J by 0 bases, and 6 bases separated the two germline ends. Germline values: CDR1 SGHNT, CDR2 YYREEE (reference sequence). The CDR3 has 14 amino acids. As DNA, the CDR3 is TGTGCCAGCAGCTTGGTGGTGAACCAAGAGACCCAGTACTTC. Its translation: CASSLVVNQETQYF.

This clonotype showed up just a few times. The CDR3 region has the DNA TGTGCCAGCAGCTTAGATCAAGGTACAGGGCCCTACTTC. Translation: CASSLDQGTGPYF. The chain uses TRBV7-9 and TRBJ2-7; perhaps TRBD1 as D (6 bases). V lost 1 base and J lost 13, with 17 bases in between. The CDR3 spans 13 residues. The germline CDR1 and CDR2 sequences are SEHNR and FQNEAQ (reference sequence).

The CDR3 sequence: CASSVEQGYTGELFF. CDR3 DNA sequence: TGTGCCAGCAGCGTTGAACAGGGGTACACCGGGGAGCTGTTTTTT. The chain links TRBV9 to TRBJ2-2; 7 nucleotides align to TRBD1. Germline V gene lookup returns CDR1 SGDLS and CDR2 YYNGEE. V shed 2 bases and J 3 bases; nucleotides not matched to a gene: 4. This CDR3 spans 15 amino acids.

As DNA, the CDR3 is TGCAGTGCCCCGGGACAGAAAACAAATCAGCCCCAGCATTTT. Residues: CSAPGQKTNQPQHF. The chain is built from TRBV20-1 and TRBJ1-5; 7 bases are shared with TRBD1. The J segment lost 4 bases and the V segment lost 6 bases, leaving 9 bases of the junction unmatched. The CDR3 is made up of 14 amino acids. Per germline, CDR1 DFQATT and CDR2 SNEGSKA (reference sequence).

This clonotype was counted once. V gene TRBV29-1 combines with J gene TRBJ1-1; D is undetermined. Germline CDR1 SQVTM, CDR2 ANQGSEA. The CDR3 has 12 residues. With 7 bases removed from V and 4 bases from J, the gap between germline ends came to 13 bases. The CDR3 DNA is TGCAGCGCCCTCGGAGGGAGCACTGAAGCTTTCTTT. Residues: CSALGGSTEAFF.

This clonotype was observed at least ten times. The chain couples TRBV7-9 to TRBJ2-5; TRBD1 matches at 7 bases. The CDR3 spans 14 residues. Germline lookup yields CDR1 SEHNR and CDR2 FQNEAQ (reference sequence). Unmatched junction bases numbered 2, after V lost 2 bases and J lost 2 bases. In DNA form, the CDR3 reads TGTGCCAGCAGCTTACAGGGGGTTCAAGAGACCCAGTACTTC. Translation gives CASSLQGVQETQYF.

CDR3 DNA sequence: TGTGCCAGCAGCTTAGCTGGGCAGGGTAGGTTACCCCAGCATTTT. The encoded protein is CASSLAGQGRLPQHF. V and J are TRBV7-2 and TRBJ1-5, with D possibly TRBD1 on 5 matching bases. From germline, CDR1 is SGHTA and CDR2 FQGNSA. CDR3 length: 15 amino acids. Trimming left V 0 bases short and J 10 bases short, with 16 bases between.

This sequence joins TRBV12-3 or TRBV12-4 and TRBJ1-5; no clear D gene. This CDR3 has 16 residues. The V end was cut by 3 bases, the J end by 7 bases, with 19 bases between. The CDR3, as DNA: TGTGCCAGCAGTTTTGCGTTTTCTGTCTTGGTACAGCCCCAGCATTTT. Amino acid sequence: CASSFAFSVLVQPQHF.

In DNA form, the CDR3 reads TGTGCCAGCAGTCACGGACAGGGGGCGGGCTACACCTTC. It is translated as CASSHGQGAGYTF. V and J are TRBV6-5 and TRBJ1-2, with TRBD1 identical over 11 bases. The V gene end was trimmed by 5 bases and the J gene end by 8 bases; junction bases not matched to a gene: 4. The CDR3 extends over 13 amino acids. CDR1 and CDR2 from the germline V gene are MNHEY and SVGAGI.

At least ten counts were recorded for this clonotype. The chain combines TRBV18 with TRBJ1-5, with D perhaps matching TRBD1 (5 bases). The CDR3 covers 15 residues. Germline loops: CDR1 KGHSH, CDR2 LQKENI. Between the trimmed V and J ends, which lost 3 bases and 0 bases, there was a span of 9 bases. As DNA, the CDR3 is TGTGCCAGCTCACCTTCACAGGTTAGCAATCAGCCCCAGCATTTT. This codes for CASSPSQVSNQPQHF.

This clonotype occurred a few times. The V and J genes are TRBV5-1 and TRBJ2-3; a weak D match, TRBD1 (6 bases). V was shortened by 4 bases and J by 2 bases, with 14 bases between the two germline ends. Germline-derived CDR1 and CDR2 are SGHRS and YFSETQ. This CDR3 is built from 15 residues. The CDR3 sequence: CASSQVWTDTDTQYF. In DNA, the CDR3 is TGCGCCAGCAGCCAAGTCTGGACAGACACAGATACGCAGTATTTT.

This clonotype has more than one count but fewer than ten. This chain connects TRBV24-1 to TRBJ2-2, with D possibly TRBD2 on 6 matching bases. V dropped 3 bases and J dropped 6 bases, with 16 bases sitting between them. Per the germline V gene, CDR1 is KGHDR and CDR2 is SFDVKD. The CDR3 runs to 16 residues. The CDR3 loop reads CATSDRGTGTAGELFF. In nucleotides, the CDR3 is TGTGCCACCAGTGATCGCGGGACGGGGACCGCCGGGGAGCTGTTTTTT.

The chain couples TRBV6-5 to TRBJ2-1; D gene ambiguous. Germline V gene lookup returns CDR1 MNHEY and CDR2 SVGAGI. CDR3 length: 11 amino acids. Trimming removed 2 bases from V and 14 bases from J, with 10 bases in between. CDR3 sequence reads: CASSYHAEEFF. CDR3 nucleotide sequence: TGTGCCAGCAGTTACCACGCAGAAGAGTTCTTC.

There are a few counts of this clonotype. V usage is TRBV20-1 and J usage is TRBJ1-1, with TRBD1 as a possible D gene (6 bases). V lost 3 bases and J 0 bases, leaving 11 bases between the germline ends. The germline V gene has CDR1 DFQATT and CDR2 SNEGSKA (reference sequence). The CDR3 runs to 14 residues. CDR3: CSARFGGLNTEAFF. The CDR3 DNA reads as TGCAGTGCTAGGTTCGGGGGGCTGAACACTGAAGCTTTCTTT.

This clonotype was recorded once. The chain uses TRBV20-1 and TRBJ2-7; TRBD2 agrees at 9 bases. V lost 6 bases to trimming and J lost 2 bases; unmatched junction nucleotides: 5. This CDR3 has 13 residues. The germline V gene encodes CDR1 DFQATT and CDR2 SNEGSKA (reference sequence). This CDR3 is CSARTSETYEQYF. In DNA, the CDR3 is TGCAGTGCCCGGACTAGCGAGACCTACGAGCAGTACTTC.

This clonotype occurred many times. The V gene is TRBV11-2, the J gene TRBJ2-5; the D is unclear. CDR1 and CDR2 from the germline V gene are SGHAT and FQNNGV. Trimming shortened V by 5 bases and J by 5 bases, and 9 bases separated the two germline ends. The CDR3 covers 12 residues. The CDR3 nucleotides are TGTGCCAGCAGCCCGTTAGGGGAGACCCAGTACTTC. Amino acid sequence: CASSPLGETQYF.

The chain uses TRBV12-3 or TRBV12-4 and TRBJ1-4; perhaps TRBD1 as D (6 bases). CDR3 length equals 15 residues. V was cut by 6 bases and J by 5 bases, with 16 bases left in between. CDR3 residues: CASRYRDAGNEKLFF. DNA of the CDR3: TGTGCCAGCAGGTACAGGGACGCAGGAAATGAAAAACTGTTTTTT.

The chain uses TRBV6-6 and TRBJ1-2, with 7 bases that match TRBD1. Germline values: CDR1 MNHNY, CDR2 SVGAGI (reference sequence). This CDR3 is 17 amino acids long. Trimming cost V 8 bases and J 4 bases; bases outside gene matches: 19. The CDR3 nucleotides read TGTGCCAGCGTAGGTATAGGAGCAGGGGGTTCCCGCTATGGCTACACCTTC. This gives the protein CASVGIGAGGSRYGYTF.

The chain uses TRBV27 and TRBJ1-1, with D possibly matching TRBD1 (6 bases). CDR1 and CDR2 from the germline V gene are MNHEY and SMNVEV (reference sequence). Trimming stripped 5 bases from V and 0 bases from J, with 16 bases between. This CDR3 spans 16 amino acids. The CDR3 DNA reads TGTGCCAGCAGTAGGGGGTCGACCGCCATGAACACTGAAGCTTTCTTT. Amino acid sequence: CASSRGSTAMNTEAFF.

The V and J genes are TRBV12-3 or TRBV12-4 and TRBJ1-1; maybe TRBD1 (6 bases). Trimming took off 7 bases at V and 5 bases at J, with 17 bases between the two ends. The CDR3 covers 14 residues. The CDR3 spells CASTLRGGRTEAFF. In nucleotides, the CDR3 is TGTGCCAGCACCCTCCGCGGGGGGCGAACTGAAGCTTTCTTT.

The rearrangement uses TRBV7-2 and TRBJ2-4; D not resolved. Germline V CDR1 and CDR2: SGHTA, FQGNSA. V lost 7 bases to trimming and J lost 0 bases, with 10 bases between them. This CDR3 comprises 14 residues. The CDR3 region is CASTGPVAKNIQYF. The CDR3 DNA is TGTGCCAGCACCGGCCCCGTAGCCAAAAACATTCAGTACTTC. Full variable domain (missing parts from reference TRBV7-2 and TRBJ2-4): GAGVSQSPSNKVTEKGKDVELRCDPISGHTALYWYRQSLGQGLEFLIYFQGNSAPDKSGLPSDRFSAERTGGSVSTLTIQRTQQEDSAVYLCASTGPVAKNIQYFGAGTRLSVL.

This clonotype was recorded a few times. CDR3 protein: CASSVVPGAGEQFF. The CDR3 region has the DNA TGTGCCAGCAGCGTAGTACCGGGGGCCGGGGAGCAGTTCTTC. This chain joins TRBV9 and TRBJ2-1; D may match TRBD1 or TRBD2 (6 bases each). The germline V gene encodes CDR1 SGDLS and CDR2 YYNGEE. V was cut by 0 bases and J by 10 bases, with 14 bases left in between. This CDR3 has 14 residues.